This TCR beta chain was sequenced in a study of tumor-infiltrating lymphocytes in oesophageal squamous cell carcinoma. One entry per CDR3 protein, called by TCRdb with MiXCR from the PCR reads. This sample has 20,000 or so distinct CDR3 sequences, with around a third found just once. Germline V gene data show CDR1 as WSHSY and CDR2 as SAAADI. The V end lost 4 bases, the J end lost 7 bases, and 14 bases lay between the germline ends. The CDR3 runs 14 residues. This clonotype turned up a few times. The sequencing sample was made of esophageal tumor tissue. This TCR was sampled from a female donor with esophageal squamous cell carcinoma. The chain has TRBV10-2 and TRBJ1-5; D unresolved. CDR3 residues: CASSVGSMGQPQHF. Here the CDR3 DNA reads TGCGCCAGCAGTGTGGGTAGCATGGGCCAGCCCCAGCATTTT.